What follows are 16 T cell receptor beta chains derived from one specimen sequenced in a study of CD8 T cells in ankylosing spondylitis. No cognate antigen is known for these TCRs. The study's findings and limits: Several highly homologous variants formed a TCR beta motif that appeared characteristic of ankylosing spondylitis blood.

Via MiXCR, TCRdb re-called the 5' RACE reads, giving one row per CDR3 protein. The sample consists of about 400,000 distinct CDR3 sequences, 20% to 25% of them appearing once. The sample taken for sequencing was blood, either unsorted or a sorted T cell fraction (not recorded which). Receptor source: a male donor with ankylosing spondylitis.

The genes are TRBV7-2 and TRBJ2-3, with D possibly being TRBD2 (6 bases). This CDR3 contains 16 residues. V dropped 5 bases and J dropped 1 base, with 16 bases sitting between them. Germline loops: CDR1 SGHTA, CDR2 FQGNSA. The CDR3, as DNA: TGTGCCAGCAGCGCCAGAGGGGCTAGCGGCACAGATACGCAGTATTTT. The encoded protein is CASSARGASGTDTQYF.

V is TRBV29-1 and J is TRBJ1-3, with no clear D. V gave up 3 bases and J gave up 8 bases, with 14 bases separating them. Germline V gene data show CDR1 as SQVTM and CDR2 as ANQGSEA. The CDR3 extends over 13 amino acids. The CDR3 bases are TGCAGCGTTGACGGGTCGGCTGCGGACACCATATATTTT. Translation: CSVDGSAADTIYF.

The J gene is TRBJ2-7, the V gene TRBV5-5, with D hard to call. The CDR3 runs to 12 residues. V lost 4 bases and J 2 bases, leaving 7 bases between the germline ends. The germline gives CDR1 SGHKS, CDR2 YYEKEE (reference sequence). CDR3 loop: CASSQNAYEQYF. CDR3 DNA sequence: TGTGCCAGCAGCCAAAACGCCTACGAGCAGTACTTC. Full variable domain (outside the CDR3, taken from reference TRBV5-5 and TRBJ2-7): DAGVTQSPTHLIKTRGQQVTLRCSPISGHKSVSWYQQVLGQGPQFIFQYYEKEERGRGNFPDRFSARQFPNYSSELNVNALLLGDSALYLCASSQNAYEQYFGPGTRLTVT.

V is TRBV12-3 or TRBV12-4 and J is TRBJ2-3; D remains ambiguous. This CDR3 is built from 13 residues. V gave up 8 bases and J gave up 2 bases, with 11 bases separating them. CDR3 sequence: CASLGPYTDTQYF. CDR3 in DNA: TGTGCCAGCCTCGGACCTTACACAGATACGCAGTATTTT.

CDR3 loop: CASSDLGLAGGDTGELFF. CDR3 coding DNA: TGTGCCAGCAGTGACCTGGGACTAGCGGGAGGTGACACCGGGGAGCTGTTTTTT. The J gene is TRBJ2-2, the V gene TRBV25-1; the match to TRBD2 covers 15 bases. Per the germline V gene, CDR1 is MGHDK and CDR2 is SYGVNS. V lost 3 bases and J lost 3; bases outside the gene matches: 5. The CDR3 runs to 18 residues. Looking up the rest from reference TRBV25-1 and TRBJ2-2 gives the full variable domain: EADIYQTPRYLVIGTGKKITLECSQTMGHDKMYWYQQDPGMELHLIHYSYGVNSTEKGDLSSESTVSRIRTEHFPLTLESARPSHTSQYLCASSDLGLAGGDTGELFFGEGSRLTVL.

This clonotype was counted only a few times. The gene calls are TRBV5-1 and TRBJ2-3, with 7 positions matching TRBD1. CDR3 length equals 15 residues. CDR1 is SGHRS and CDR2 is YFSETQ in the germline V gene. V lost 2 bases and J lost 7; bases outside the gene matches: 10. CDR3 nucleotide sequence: TGCGCCAGCAGCTTTAAAGGGGGCGCATACAATACGCAGTATTTT. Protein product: CASSFKGGAYNTQYF.

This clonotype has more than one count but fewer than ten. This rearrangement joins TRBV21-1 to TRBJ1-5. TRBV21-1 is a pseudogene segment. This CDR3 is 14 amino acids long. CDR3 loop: CASSNGVGNQPQHF. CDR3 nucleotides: TGTGCCAGCAGCAACGGGGTTGGCAATCAGCCCCAGCATTTT.

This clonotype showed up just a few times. The CDR3 loop reads CASSLRPGQLETQYF. The CDR3 nucleotides are TGTGCCAGCAGCTTGAGGCCGGGACAGCTAGAGACCCAGTACTTC. The gene calls are TRBV7-2 and TRBJ2-5, with 7 bases aligning to TRBD1. V dropped 3 bases and J dropped 4; count of bases not matched to a gene: 8. The CDR3 length is 15 residues. Germline V gives CDR1 SGHTA, CDR2 FQGNSA.

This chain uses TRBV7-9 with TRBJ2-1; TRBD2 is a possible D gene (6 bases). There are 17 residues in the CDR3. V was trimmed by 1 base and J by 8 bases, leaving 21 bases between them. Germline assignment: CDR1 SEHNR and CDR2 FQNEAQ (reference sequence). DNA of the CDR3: TGTGCCAGCAGCTTAGGTCTGGCGGGACGAGGTTGGGATGAGCAGTTCTTC. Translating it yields CASSLGLAGRGWDEQFF.

CDR3 sequence: CSARAGGQSSYEQYF. As DNA, the CDR3 is TGCAGTGCTAGAGCTGGGGGACAGAGCTCCTACGAGCAGTACTTC. The chain has TRBV20-1 and TRBJ2-7, with 7 bases matching TRBD1. V lost 1 base to trimming and J lost 0 bases; unmatched junction nucleotides: 6. CDR1 DFQATT and CDR2 SNEGSKA come from the germline V gene (reference sequence). The CDR3 loop spans 15 amino acids.

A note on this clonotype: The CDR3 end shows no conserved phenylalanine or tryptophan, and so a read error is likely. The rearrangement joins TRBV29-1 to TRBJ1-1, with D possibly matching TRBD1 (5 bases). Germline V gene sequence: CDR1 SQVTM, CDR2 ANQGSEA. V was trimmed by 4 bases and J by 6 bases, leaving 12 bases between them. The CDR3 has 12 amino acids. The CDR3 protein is CSVGGGSSEAFL. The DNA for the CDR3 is TGCAGCGTTGGGGGGGGTAGCTCTGAAGCTTTCCTT.

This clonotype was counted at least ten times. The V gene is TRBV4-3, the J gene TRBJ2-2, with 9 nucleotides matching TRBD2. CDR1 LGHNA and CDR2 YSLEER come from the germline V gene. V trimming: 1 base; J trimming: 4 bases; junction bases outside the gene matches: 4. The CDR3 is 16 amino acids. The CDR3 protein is CASSQGGGVRTGELFF. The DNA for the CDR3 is TGCGCCAGCAGCCAAGGCGGGGGGGTTCGCACCGGGGAGCTGTTTTTT.

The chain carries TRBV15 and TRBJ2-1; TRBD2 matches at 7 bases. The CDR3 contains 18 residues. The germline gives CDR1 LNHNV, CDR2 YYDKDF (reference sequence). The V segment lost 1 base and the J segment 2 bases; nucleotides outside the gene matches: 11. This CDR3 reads CATSRGGGFRLTYNEQFF. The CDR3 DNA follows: TGTGCCACCAGCAGAGGGGGGGGATTTCGACTTACCTACAATGAGCAGTTCTTC.

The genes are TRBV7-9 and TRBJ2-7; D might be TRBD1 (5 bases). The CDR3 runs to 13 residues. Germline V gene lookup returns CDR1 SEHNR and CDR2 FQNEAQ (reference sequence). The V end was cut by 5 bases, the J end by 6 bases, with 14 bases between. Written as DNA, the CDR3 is TGTGCCAGCAGCCCTTCGACAGTGCGCGAGCAGTACTTC. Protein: CASSPSTVREQYF.

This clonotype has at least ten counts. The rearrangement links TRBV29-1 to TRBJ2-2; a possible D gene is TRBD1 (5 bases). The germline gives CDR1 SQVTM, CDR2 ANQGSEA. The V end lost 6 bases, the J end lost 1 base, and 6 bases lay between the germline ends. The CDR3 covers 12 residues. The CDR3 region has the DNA TGCAGCGTCACAGGGAACACCGGGGAGCTGTTTTTT. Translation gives CSVTGNTGELFF.

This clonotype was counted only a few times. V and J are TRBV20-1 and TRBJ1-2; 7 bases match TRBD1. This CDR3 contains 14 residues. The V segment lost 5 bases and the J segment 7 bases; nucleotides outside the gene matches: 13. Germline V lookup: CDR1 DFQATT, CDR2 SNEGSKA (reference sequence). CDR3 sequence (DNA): TGCAGTGCTGCCCGGGACAGCCAGGTTTCTGGCTACACCTTC. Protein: CSAARDSQVSGYTF.